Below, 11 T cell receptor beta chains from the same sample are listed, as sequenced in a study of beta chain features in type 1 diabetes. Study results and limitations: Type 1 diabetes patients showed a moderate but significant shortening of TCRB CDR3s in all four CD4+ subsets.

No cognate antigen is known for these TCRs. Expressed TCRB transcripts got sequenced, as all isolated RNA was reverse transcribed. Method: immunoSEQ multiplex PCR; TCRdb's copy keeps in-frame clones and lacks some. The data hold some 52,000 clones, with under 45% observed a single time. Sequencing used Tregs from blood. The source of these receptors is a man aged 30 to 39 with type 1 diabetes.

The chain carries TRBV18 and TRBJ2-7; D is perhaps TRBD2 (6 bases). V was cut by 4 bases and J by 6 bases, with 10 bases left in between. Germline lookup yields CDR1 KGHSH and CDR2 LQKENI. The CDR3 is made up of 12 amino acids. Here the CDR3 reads CASSRDSVEQYF. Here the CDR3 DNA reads TGTGCCAGCTCACGGGACTCCGTCGAGCAGTACTTC.

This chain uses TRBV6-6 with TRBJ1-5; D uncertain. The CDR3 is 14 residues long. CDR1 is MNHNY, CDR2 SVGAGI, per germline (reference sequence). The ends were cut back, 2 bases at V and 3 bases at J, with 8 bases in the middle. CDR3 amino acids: CASSYSFINQPQHF. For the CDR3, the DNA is TGTGCCAGCAGTTACAGCTTCATCAATCAGCCCCAGCATTTT.

The chain's CDR3 is CASSLQGPLFF. Here the CDR3 DNA reads TGTGCCAGCAGCTTACAGGGGCCCCTGTTCTTT. V gene TRBV7-3 combines with J gene TRBJ1-1, with a possible D match to TRBD1 (6 bases). This CDR3 has 11 residues. V lost 2 bases and J lost 14, with 12 bases in between. Germline CDR1 is SGHTA and CDR2 is FQGTGA.

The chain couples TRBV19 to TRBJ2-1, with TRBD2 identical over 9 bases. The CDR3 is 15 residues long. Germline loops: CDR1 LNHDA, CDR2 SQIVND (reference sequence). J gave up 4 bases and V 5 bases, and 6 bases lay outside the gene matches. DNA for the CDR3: TGTGCCAGTAGTCCTGCGGGGGGGTTTTACAATGAGCAGTTCTTC. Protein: CASSPAGGFYNEQFF.

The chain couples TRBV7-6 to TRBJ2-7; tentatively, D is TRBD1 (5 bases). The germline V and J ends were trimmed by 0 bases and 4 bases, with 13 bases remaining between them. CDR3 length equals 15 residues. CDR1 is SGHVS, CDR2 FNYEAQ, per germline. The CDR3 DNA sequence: TGTGCCAGCAGCTTAGCCCAGGGCCGAGCGTACGAGCAGTACTTC. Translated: CASSLAQGRAYEQYF.

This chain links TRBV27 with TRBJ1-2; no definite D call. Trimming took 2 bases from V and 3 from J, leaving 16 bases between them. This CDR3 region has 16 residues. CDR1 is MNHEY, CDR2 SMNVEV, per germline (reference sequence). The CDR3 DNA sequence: TGTGCCAGCAGTTTAAAGTCAGGAGGCGGTTACTATGGCTACACCTTC. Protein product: CASSLKSGGGYYGYTF.

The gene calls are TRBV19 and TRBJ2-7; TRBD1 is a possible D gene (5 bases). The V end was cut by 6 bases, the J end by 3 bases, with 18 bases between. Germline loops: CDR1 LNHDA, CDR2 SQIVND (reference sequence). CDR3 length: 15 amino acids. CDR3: CASRRGRGEGYEQYF. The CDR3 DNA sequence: TGTGCCAGTAGAAGAGGAAGGGGTGAAGGCTACGAGCAGTACTTC.

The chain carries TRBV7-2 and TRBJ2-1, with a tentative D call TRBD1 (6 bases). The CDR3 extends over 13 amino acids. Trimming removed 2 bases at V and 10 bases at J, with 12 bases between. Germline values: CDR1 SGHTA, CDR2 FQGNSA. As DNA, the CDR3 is TGTGCCAGCAGCTTAAGACGGACAGACGAGCAGTTCTTC. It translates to CASSLRRTDEQFF.

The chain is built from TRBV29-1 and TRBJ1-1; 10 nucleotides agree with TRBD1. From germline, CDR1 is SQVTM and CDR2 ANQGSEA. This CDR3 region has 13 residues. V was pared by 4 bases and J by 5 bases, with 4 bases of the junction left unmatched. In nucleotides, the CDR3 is TGCAGCGTTGTATCGGACAGGGGGACTGAAGCTTTCTTT. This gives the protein CSVVSDRGTEAFF. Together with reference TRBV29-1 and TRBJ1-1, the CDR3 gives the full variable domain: SAVISQKPSRDICQRGTSLTIQCQVDSQVTMMFWYRQQPGQSLTLIATANQGSEATYESGFVIDKFPISRPNLTFSTLTVSNMSPEDSSIYLCSVVSDRGTEAFFGQGTRLTVV.

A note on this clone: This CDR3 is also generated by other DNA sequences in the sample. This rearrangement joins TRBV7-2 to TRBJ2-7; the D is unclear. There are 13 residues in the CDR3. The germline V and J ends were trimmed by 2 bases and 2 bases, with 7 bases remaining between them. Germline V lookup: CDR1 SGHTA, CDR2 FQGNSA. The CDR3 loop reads CASSLRLAYEQYF. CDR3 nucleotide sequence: TGTGCCAGCAGCTTAAGGCTAGCCTACGAGCAGTACTTC.

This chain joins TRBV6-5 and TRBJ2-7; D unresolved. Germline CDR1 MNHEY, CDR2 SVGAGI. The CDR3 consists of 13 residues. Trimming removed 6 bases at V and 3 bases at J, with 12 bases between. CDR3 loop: CASRAPERYEQYF. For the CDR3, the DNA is TGTGCCAGCAGAGCCCCGGAGCGCTACGAGCAGTACTTC.